This T cell receptor (beta chain) was found in a study of T cells after yellow fever vaccination. Study outcomes and limitations: Overall, a small share of clonotypes was seen in both CD4 and CD8 compartments.

TCRdb itself ran the 5' RACE reads through MiXCR, one entry per CDR3 protein. The sample lists 360,000 or so distinct CDR3 sequences, around 10% occurring once. This CDR3 comprises 15 residues. J gave up 4 bases and V 4 bases, and 3 bases lay outside the gene matches. This clonotype occurred many times. Its antigen is not known. This sample comprised PBMCs, obtained on the day of the first yellow fever vaccination. This receptor was taken from a man aged 18 to 29 who received the YFV17D yellow fever vaccine. The V and J genes are TRBV12-3 or TRBV12-4 and TRBJ2-2; 10 nucleotides match TRBD2. The CDR3 region is CASSSSGGPTGELFF. Here the CDR3 DNA reads TGTGCCAGCAGTTCTAGCGGGGGACCCACCGGGGAGCTGTTTTTT.